This record concerns one T cell receptor beta chain sequence. This specimen comes from a study of blood T cell repertoires in COVID-19. As for the study in general: PBMCs, B-cell-depleted T cells, or T cells were the source of the cDNA or gDNA that made up the material.

The method was immunoSEQ multiplex PCR; TCRdb's version includes in-frame clones alone and lacks a portion of them. The profile shows a few hundred thousand clones, around 87% of them singletons. Living in 20 to 30 US areas, the participants were between about 18 and 95 years of age. Resolution of symptoms, clearance, or two negative PCRs was present in recovered Cohort 3 donors. This CDR3 has 15 amino acids. V lost 5 bases and J lost 6, with 17 bases in between. Germline values: CDR1 MNHEY, CDR2 SVGAGI. The material sequenced was PBMCs or T cells enriched from blood (not recorded which). The clonotype comes from a man aged 25 to 40 who had recovered from COVID-19. The rearrangement links TRBV6-5 to TRBJ1-5; D unresolved. CDR3: CASSQQTWRGQPQHF. The CDR3, as DNA: TGTGCCAGCAGTCAACAGACTTGGCGGGGTCAGCCCCAGCATTTT.